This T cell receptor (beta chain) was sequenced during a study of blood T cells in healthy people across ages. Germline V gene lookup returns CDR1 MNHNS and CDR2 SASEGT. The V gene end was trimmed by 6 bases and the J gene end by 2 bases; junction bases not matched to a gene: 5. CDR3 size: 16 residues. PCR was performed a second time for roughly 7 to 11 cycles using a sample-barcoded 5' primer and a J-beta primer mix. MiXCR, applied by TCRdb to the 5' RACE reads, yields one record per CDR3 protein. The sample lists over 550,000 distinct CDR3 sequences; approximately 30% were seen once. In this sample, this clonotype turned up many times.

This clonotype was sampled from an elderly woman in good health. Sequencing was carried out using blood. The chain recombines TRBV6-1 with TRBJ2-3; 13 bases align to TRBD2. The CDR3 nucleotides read TGTGCCAGCAGGAGGACTAGCGGGGGCCCCACAGATACGCAGTATTTT. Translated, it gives CASRRTSGGPTDTQYF.